Listed below are T cell receptor beta chains from one sample, sequenced in a study of cytomegalovirus exposure and HLA in healthy donors. Clones were sequenced by immunoSEQ multiplex PCR, and TCRdb holds only the in-frame ones, with some missing. The data hold approximately 200,000 clones, with roughly 78% observed a single time. The sample comprised PBMCs. Every receptor here comes from a girl aged 10 to 17 in good health and CMV-seropositive. CDR3s include the opening cysteine and the closing phenylalanine or tryptophan. Fields, in order: clone size, V gene, J gene, D gene, CDR3 DNA, CDR3 protein. D genes are given only for firm matches. Some rows have no size entry. The others give once, few or many, or a class for an expanded clone.

>-|TRBV9|TRBJ1-1|-
TGTGCCAGCAGCGTGGAGGGGACGAACACTGAAGCTTTCTTT
CASSVEGTNTEAFF
>-|TRBV20-1|TRBJ2-3|-
TGCAGTGCTCCACACACAGATACGCAGTATTTT
CSAPHTDTQYF
>-|TRBV7-9|TRBJ2-1|-
TGTGCCAGCAGCGCGGACAGTTACAATGAGCAGTTCTTC
CASSADSYNEQFF
>-|TRBV28|TRBJ2-3|-
TGTGCCAGCAGTCTTAGCACAGATACGCAGTATTTT
CASSLSTDTQYF
>-|TRBV7-2|TRBJ1-4|TRBD1
TGTGCCAGCAGTTTATCCGGGACAGGGAGGGAAAAACTGTTTTTT
CASSLSGTGREKLFF
>-|TRBV7-2|TRBJ2-2|-
TGTGCCAGCAGCTTGGGGGCGTTGGACGCCGGGGAGCTGTTTTTT
CASSLGALDAGELFF
>few|TRBV12-5|TRBJ2-1|TRBD2
TGTGCTAGTGGTACCCTCCTAGCGGGGAGCTACAATGAGCAGTTCTTC
CASGTLLAGSYNEQFF
>-|TRBV7-8|TRBJ1-1|-
TGTGCCAGCAGCACCACAGTGAACACTGAAGCTTTCTTT
CASSTTVNTEAFF
>few|TRBV11-2|TRBJ1-2|TRBD1
TGTGCCAGCAGCTCCTGGTTAGGGGACAGGCAAGACTATGGCTACACCTTC
CASSSWLGDRQDYGYTF
>-|TRBV11-3|TRBJ2-3|TRBD2
TGTGCCAGCAGTTTCCCGGGACTAGGAGGGGCAGATACGCAGTATTTT
CASSFPGLGGADTQYF
>-|TRBV10-3|TRBJ1-3|-
TGTGCCATCAGTGAGGGGGGATGGGACTCAACGGACTCTGGAAACACCATATATTTT
CAISEGGWDSTDSGNTIYF
>-|TRBV4-1|TRBJ2-5|TRBD2
TGCGCCAGCAGCCAAGCGACGACTAGCGGGGGCAAAACGGTCCAAGAGACCCAGTACTTC
CASSQATTSGGKTVQETQYF
>-|TRBV2|TRBJ2-7|-
TGTGCCAGCAGTGAACGCCTAGCGAGCTCCTACGAGCAGTACTTC
CASSERLASSYEQYF
>-|TRBV6-5|TRBJ2-3|TRBD2
TGTGCCAGCTCAAGCGCGGGGGTCCTCACAGATACGCAGTATTTT
CASSSAGVLTDTQYF
>-|TRBV10-2|TRBJ1-6|-
-
CASSEGFGTGASTF
>-|TRBV29-1|TRBJ2-7|TRBD2
TGCAGCGTTCGGCCTAGCGGGGGGTACGGGCAGTACTTC
CSVRPSGGYGQYF
>-|TRBV7-6|TRBJ2-1|TRBD2
TGTGCCAGCAGCTTAGGATCCGGGACTAGCGGGGGGGAGCAGTTCTTC
CASSLGSGTSGGEQFF
>-|TRBV4-3|TRBJ1-4|-
TGCGCCAGCAGCCGAAGCACTCTAGAGAATGAAAAACTGTTTTTT
CASSRSTLENEKLFF
>-|TRBV7-2|TRBJ2-7|-
TGTGCCAGCAGCTTATCGAACCCCGAGTGGGGGCGGTACTTC
CASSLSNPEWGRYF
>-|TRBV7-2|TRBJ1-3|TRBD1
TGTGCCAGCAGCCTCGGACAGGGGGTCGGGTCTGGAAACACCATATATTTT
CASSLGQGVGSGNTIYF
>once|TRBV4-3|TRBJ2-3|-
TGCGCCAGCAGCCAAGAACGGGTGACCACAGATACGCAGTATTTT
CASSQERVTTDTQYF
>-|TRBV10-3|TRBJ2-5|TRBD2
TGTGCCACTAGCGGGTACCAAGAGACCCAGTACTTC
CATSGYQETQYF
>few|TRBV6-5|TRBJ1-6|-
TGTGCCAGCAGTTACACACTCGAGGGGGGGGATTCACCCCTCCACTTT
CASSYTLEGGDSPLHF
>-|TRBV18|TRBJ1-2|-
TGTGCCAGCTCACCATACCCAGGGATCTATGGCTACACCTTC
CASSPYPGIYGYTF
>-|TRBV11-2|TRBJ2-7|TRBD1
TGTGCCAGCAGCTCCGGGACAGCCTACGAGCAGTACTTC
CASSSGTAYEQYF
>-|TRBV6-5|TRBJ1-5|TRBD1
TGTGCCAGCAGGCGGACAGGGTGGGACAATCAGCCCCAGCATTTT
CASRRTGWDNQPQHF
>-|TRBV19|TRBJ1-1|-
TGTGCCAGTAGTATTTGGGGGGACACTGAAGCTTTCTTT
CASSIWGDTEAFF
>once|TRBV5-5|TRBJ1-5|-
TGTGCCAGCAGCCCCAGGGTCAATCAGCCCCAGCATTTT
CASSPRVNQPQHF
>-|TRBV18|TRBJ1-1|-
TGTGCCAGCTCACCACCGAACAGGCCGAACACTGAAGCTTTCTTT
CASSPPNRPNTEAFF
>-|TRBV5-1|TRBJ2-3|TRBD1
TGCGCCAGCAGCCTGGGACAGGCTAGCACAGATACGCAGTATTTT
CASSLGQASTDTQYF
>-|TRBV4-1|TRBJ1-2|TRBD1
TGCGCCAGCAGCCAAGAGACAGGGGCTTCGGATAACTATGGCTACACCTTC
CASSQETGASDNYGYTF
>once|TRBV5-4|TRBJ2-1|TRBD2
TGTGCCAGCAGCTCATTCGTGCTAGCGGGGGGAAATGAGCAGTTCTTC
CASSSFVLAGGNEQFF
>few|TRBV19|TRBJ1-4|-
TGTGCCAGTACCCTCACAGGGAACGGTGAAAAACTGTTTTTT
CASTLTGNGEKLFF
>-|TRBV29-1|TRBJ2-3|-
TGCAGCAAACTGGATAGGGGATCTAGCACAGATACGCAGTATTTT
CSKLDRGSSTDTQYF
>few|TRBV4-1|TRBJ2-2|-
TGCGCCAGCAGCCAAGCAGTATCGACAGTCCAAATTACCGGGGAGCTGTTTTTT
CASSQAVSTVQITGELFF
>few|TRBV2|TRBJ1-2|-
TGTGCCAGCACCGTCGGGGCTAACTATGGCTACACCTTC
CASTVGANYGYTF
>-|TRBV6-6|TRBJ2-7|-
TGTGCCAGCAGTTACGCAGGGGGGTCTGACGAGCAGTACTTC
CASSYAGGSDEQYF
>-|TRBV15|TRBJ2-1|-
TGTGCCACCAGTGTCAGGGCGGTACTTTACAATGAGCAGTTCTTC
CATSVRAVLYNEQFF
>-|TRBV6-5|TRBJ2-5|TRBD2
TGTGCCGGCACCTCGGCGGGGGGGCTAGAGACCCAGTACTTC
CAGTSAGGLETQYF
>-|TRBV11-3|TRBJ2-3|-
TGTGCCAGCAGCTTTCAGTCTCCAGATACGCAGTATTTT
CASSFQSPDTQYF
>-|TRBV7-2|TRBJ2-3|TRBD2
TGTGCCAGCAGCCCCCCCCGAGCGGGGGTTGGCACAGATACGCAGTATTTT
CASSPPRAGVGTDTQYF
>-|TRBV6-5|TRBJ2-3|TRBD1
TGTGCCAGCAGTTACTTCGGGGACAGAGGCACAGATACGCAGTATTTT
CASSYFGDRGTDTQYF
>once|TRBV19|TRBJ1-2|-
TGTGCCAGTAGTATTAGCCTCTATGGCTACACCTTC
CASSISLYGYTF
>few|TRBV4-3|TRBJ2-2|-
TGCGCCAGCAGCCAAGAGTGGGGGCACGGGGAGCTGTTTTTT
CASSQEWGHGELFF
>few|TRBV20-1|TRBJ2-1|-
TGCAGTGCTAGAGCCGGAGTCGAGCAGTTCTTC
CSARAGVEQFF
>-|TRBV7-2|TRBJ2-3|-
TGTGCCAGCAGCTCCCTGTTGGTGGGGGGTACCCCAGATACGCAGTATTTT
CASSSLLVGGTPDTQYF
>few|TRBV6-6|TRBJ1-1|-
TGTGCCAGCAGTTACTCGAGGGGGGGCACTGAAGCTTTCTTT
CASSYSRGGTEAFF
>-|TRBV11-2|TRBJ2-6|-
TGTGCCAGCAGCTTATATCGGGACTCTGGGGCCAACGTCCTGACTTTC
CASSLYRDSGANVLTF
>-|TRBV5-6|TRBJ1-4|TRBD1
TGTGCCAGCAGCTTACAGGGGGTAAATGAAAAACTGTTTTTT
CASSLQGVNEKLFF
>-|TRBV5-6|TRBJ1-1|TRBD1
TGTGCCAGCAGCTTCACCGGGACAGTGAACACTGAAGCTTTCTTT
CASSFTGTVNTEAFF
>-|TRBV7-9|TRBJ1-2|-
TGTGCCAGCAGCTTAGCCTGGGGGGGTGACTATGGCTACACCTTC
CASSLAWGGDYGYTF
>-|TRBV6-6|TRBJ1-2|-
TGTGCCAGCAGTCCGGACATGGTTGACGACTACACCTTC
CASSPDMVDDYTF